The clone carrying this TCR beta chain has more than one count but fewer than ten. Its antigen is currently unknown. The data derive from a study of cytomegalovirus exposure and HLA in healthy donors. Germline CDR1 MDHEN, CDR2 SYDVKM. Trimming left V 5 bases short and J 7 bases short, with 5 bases between. The CDR3 has 10 residues. Although they were nominally healthy when sampled, donors likely had unrecorded immune exposures. General study results and limits: TCR beta chain V- and J-gene trimming was linked, in a later analysis, to a missense variant in DCLRE1C. Judged likely to be a sequencing artifact was a cluster of highly shared sequence variants.

PCR was performed using 60 Vbeta and 13 Jbeta primers. The protocol was immunoSEQ multiplex PCR, while the TCRdb copy is restricted to in-frame clones and leaves out a portion. The data contain about 210,000 clones, 78% of them seen just once; the ten biggest clones take up 14%. This sequence was found in a woman in her 30s in good health and CMV-seropositive. The chain employs TRBV28 and TRBJ1-1; D gene ambiguous. Sequencing input: PBMCs. The CDR3 protein is CASSHSEAFF. The CDR3 DNA reads as TGTGCCAGCAGTCACAGTGAAGCTTTCTTT.